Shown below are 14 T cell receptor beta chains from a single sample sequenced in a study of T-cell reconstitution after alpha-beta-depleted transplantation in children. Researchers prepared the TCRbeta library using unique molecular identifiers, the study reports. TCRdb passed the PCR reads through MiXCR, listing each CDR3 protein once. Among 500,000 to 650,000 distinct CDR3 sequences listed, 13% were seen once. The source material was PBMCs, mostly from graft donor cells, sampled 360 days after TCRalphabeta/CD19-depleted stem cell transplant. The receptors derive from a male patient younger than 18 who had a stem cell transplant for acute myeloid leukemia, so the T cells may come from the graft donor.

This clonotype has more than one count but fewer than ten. The CDR3 nucleotides read TGTGCCAGCAAGCCATGGTCCGACAATGAGCAGTTCTTC. It encodes CASKPWSDNEQFF. The chain carries TRBV28 and TRBJ2-1; D remains unclear. Germline V gene lookup returns CDR1 MDHEN and CDR2 SYDVKM. Trimming removed 7 bases at V and 5 bases at J, with 12 bases between. This CDR3 has 13 amino acids.

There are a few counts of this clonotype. The CDR3 loop is CASSKTGGLTDTQYF. The CDR3 nucleotides are TGTGCCAGCAGCAAGACAGGGGGCTTGACAGATACGCAGTATTTT. V is TRBV28 and J is TRBJ2-3, with TRBD1 matching 10 bases. Per germline, CDR1 MDHEN and CDR2 SYDVKM. Trimming removed 6 bases from V and 3 bases from J; junction bases left unmatched: 6. The CDR3 runs 15 residues.

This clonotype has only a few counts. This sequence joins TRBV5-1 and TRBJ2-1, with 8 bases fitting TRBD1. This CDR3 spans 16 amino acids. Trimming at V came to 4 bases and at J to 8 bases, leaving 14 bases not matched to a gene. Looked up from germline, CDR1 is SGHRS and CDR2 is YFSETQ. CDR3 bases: TGCGCCAGCAGCCCCCCGACAGGGGCCCTTGGGGATGAGCAGTTCTTC. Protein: CASSPPTGALGDEQFF.

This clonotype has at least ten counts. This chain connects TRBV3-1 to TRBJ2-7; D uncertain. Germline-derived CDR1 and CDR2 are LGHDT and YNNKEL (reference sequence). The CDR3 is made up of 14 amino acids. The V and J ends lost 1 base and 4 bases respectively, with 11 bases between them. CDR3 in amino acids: CASSQGLPSYEQYF. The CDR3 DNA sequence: TGTGCCAGCAGCCAAGGGCTACCAAGTTACGAGCAGTACTTC.

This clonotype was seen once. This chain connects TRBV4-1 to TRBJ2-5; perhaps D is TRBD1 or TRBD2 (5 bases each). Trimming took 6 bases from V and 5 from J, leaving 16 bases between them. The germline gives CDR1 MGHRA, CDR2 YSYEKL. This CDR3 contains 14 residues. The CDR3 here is CASSPGPSGETQYF. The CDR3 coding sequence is TGCGCCAGCAGTCCGGGACCCTCGGGGGAGACCCAGTACTTC.

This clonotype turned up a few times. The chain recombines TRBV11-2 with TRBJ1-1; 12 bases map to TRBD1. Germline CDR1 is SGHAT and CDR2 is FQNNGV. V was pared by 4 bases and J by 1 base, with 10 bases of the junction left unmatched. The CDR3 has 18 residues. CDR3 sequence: CASSYFPGQGAGNTEAFF. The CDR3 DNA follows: TGTGCCAGCAGCTACTTCCCGGGACAGGGGGCAGGGAACACTGAAGCTTTCTTT. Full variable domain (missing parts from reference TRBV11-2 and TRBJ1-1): EAGVAQSPRYKIIEKRQSVAFWCNPISGHATLYWYQQILGQGPKLLIQFQNNGVVDDSQLPKDRFSAERLKGVDSTLKIQPAKLEDSAVYLCASSYFPGQGAGNTEAFFGQGTRLTVV.

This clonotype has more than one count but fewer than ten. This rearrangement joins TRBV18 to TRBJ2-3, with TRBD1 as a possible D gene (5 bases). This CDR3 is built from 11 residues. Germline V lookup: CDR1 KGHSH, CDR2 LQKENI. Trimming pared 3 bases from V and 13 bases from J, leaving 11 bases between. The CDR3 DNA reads TGTGCCAGCTCACCTGAAGGACAAAAGTATTTT. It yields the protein CASSPEGQKYF.

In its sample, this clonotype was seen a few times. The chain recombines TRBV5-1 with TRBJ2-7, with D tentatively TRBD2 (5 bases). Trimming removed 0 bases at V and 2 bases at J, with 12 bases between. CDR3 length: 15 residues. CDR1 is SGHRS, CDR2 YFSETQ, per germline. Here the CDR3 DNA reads TGCGCCAGCAGCTTGGGGTACGGGAATCCCTACGAGCAGTACTTC. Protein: CASSLGYGNPYEQYF.

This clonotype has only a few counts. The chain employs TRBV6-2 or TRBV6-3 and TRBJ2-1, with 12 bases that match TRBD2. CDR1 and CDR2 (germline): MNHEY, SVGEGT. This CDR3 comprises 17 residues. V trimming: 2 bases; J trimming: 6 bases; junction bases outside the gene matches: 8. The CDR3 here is CASSYTLTSGSANEQFF. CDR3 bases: TGTGCCAGCAGTTACACCTTGACTAGCGGGAGCGCCAATGAGCAGTTCTTC.

The CDR3 DNA reads as TGTGCCAGCAGCCGAGCTTGGAAGGACGGCCAAGAGACCCAGTACTTC. It translates to CASSRAWKDGQETQYF. The rearrangement joins TRBV7-9 to TRBJ2-5; D uncertain. CDR1 is SEHNR, CDR2 FQNEAQ, per germline (reference sequence). V lost 5 bases and J lost 1, with 17 bases in between. This CDR3 has 16 amino acids.

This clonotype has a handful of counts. CDR3 region: CSTEGGHPAPVYEQYF. CDR3 nucleotide sequence: TGCAGCACAGAGGGGGGCCATCCTGCCCCCGTTTACGAGCAGTACTTC. The chain uses TRBV29-1 and TRBJ2-7; D assignment may be TRBD1 or TRBD2 (6 bases each). V was pared by 8 bases and J by 4 bases, with 27 bases between. There are 16 residues in the CDR3. CDR1 SQVTM and CDR2 ANQGSEA come from the germline V gene.

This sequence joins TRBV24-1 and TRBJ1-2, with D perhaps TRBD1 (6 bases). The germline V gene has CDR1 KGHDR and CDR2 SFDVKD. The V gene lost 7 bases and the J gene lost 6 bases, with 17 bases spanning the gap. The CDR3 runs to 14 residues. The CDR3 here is CATSVTGQRNGYTF. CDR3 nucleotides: TGTGCCACCAGCGTTACTGGACAGCGAAATGGCTACACCTTC.

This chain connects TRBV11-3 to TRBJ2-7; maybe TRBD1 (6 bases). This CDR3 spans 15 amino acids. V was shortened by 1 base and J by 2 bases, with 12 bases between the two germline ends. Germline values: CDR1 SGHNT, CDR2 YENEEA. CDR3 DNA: TGTGCCAGCAGCTTAGGACAGGCTATCCCCTACGAGCAGTACTTC. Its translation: CASSLGQAIPYEQYF.

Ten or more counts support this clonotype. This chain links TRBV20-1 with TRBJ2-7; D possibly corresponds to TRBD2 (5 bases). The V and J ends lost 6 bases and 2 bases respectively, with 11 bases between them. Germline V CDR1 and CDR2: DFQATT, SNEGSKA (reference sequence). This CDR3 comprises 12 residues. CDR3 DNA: TGCAGTGCACAAGGACTTCCCTACGAGCAGTACTTC. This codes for CSAQGLPYEQYF.